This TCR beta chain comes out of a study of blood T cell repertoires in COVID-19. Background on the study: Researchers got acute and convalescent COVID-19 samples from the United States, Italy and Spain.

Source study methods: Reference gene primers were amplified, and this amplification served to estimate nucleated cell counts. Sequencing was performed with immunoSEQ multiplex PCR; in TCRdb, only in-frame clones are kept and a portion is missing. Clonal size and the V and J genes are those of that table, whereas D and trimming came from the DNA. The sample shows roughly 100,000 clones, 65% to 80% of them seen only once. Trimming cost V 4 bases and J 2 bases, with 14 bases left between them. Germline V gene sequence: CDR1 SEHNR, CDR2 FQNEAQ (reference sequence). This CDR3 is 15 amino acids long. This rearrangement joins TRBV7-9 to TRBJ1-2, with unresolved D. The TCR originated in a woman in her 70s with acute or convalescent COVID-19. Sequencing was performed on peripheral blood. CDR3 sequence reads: CASSYELERNYGYTF. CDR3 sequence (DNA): TGTGCCAGCAGCTATGAATTGGAGAGAAACTATGGCTACACCTTC.